This TCR beta chain emerged from a study of blood T cells in healthy people across ages. Broader study findings: The donors' CMV status was not determined, possibly confounding changes in expanded clonotypes. The recorded TCR beta diversity per million T cells decreased in a roughly linear manner with age. Because sorting was not performed, PBMCs prevented conclusive naive versus antigen-experienced comparison.

Primers used in a second PCR of roughly 7 to 12 cycles were a sample-barcoded 5' primer and a J-beta primer mix. TCRdb independently ran MiXCR on the 5' RACE reads; one entry per CDR3 protein. The profile shows about 730,000 distinct CDR3 sequences, 35% to 45% of them singletons. This clonotype was detected a few times. The antigen remains undetermined. Each donor had 8 to 10 milliliters of peripheral blood drawn. Sequencing input: blood. The sequence was obtained from a woman aged 55-69 years in good health.

The CDR3 loop is CASTPSGLAGKQQYF. CDR3 DNA: TGCGCCAGCACCCCGAGTGGGCTAGCGGGAAAGCAGCAGTACTTC. The chain links TRBV5-1 to TRBJ2-4; the match to TRBD2 covers 9 bases. Germline CDR1 is SGHRS and CDR2 is YFSETQ. The CDR3 loop spans 15 amino acids. Trimming took 6 bases from V and 13 from J; bases not matched to a gene: 17.